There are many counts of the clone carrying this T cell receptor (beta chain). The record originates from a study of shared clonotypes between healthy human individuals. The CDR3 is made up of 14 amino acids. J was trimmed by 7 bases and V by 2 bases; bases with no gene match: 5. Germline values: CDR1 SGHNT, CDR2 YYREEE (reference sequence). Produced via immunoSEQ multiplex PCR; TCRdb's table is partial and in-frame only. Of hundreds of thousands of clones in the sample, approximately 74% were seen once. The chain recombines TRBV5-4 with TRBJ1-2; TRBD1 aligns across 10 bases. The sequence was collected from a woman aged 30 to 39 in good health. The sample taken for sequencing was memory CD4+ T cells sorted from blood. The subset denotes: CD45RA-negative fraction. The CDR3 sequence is CASSFDRGQGGYTF. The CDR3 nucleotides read TGTGCCAGCAGCTTTGACAGGGGGCAGGGTGGCTACACCTTC. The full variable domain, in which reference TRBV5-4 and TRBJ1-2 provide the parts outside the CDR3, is ETGVTQSPTHLIKTRGQQVTLRCSSQSGHNTVSWYQQALGQGPQFIFQYYREEENGRGNFPPRFSGLQFPNYSSELNVNALELDDSALYLCASSFDRGQGGYTFGSGTRLTVV.